This TCR beta chain was obtained from a study of cytomegalovirus exposure and HLA in healthy donors. The study, taken as a whole, reports: Available immune exposure information covered CMV serostatus only. Several of the most significant clusters were apparently associated with common viral pathogens in a later analysis. A later analysis reportedly found fewer N-insertions in an Asian-associated ancestry cluster than the roughly 700-donor mean.

Notes on this clone: Its antigen is undetermined.

PCR amplification relied on 60 Vbeta primers (plus 13 Jbeta primers). Method: immunoSEQ multiplex PCR; TCRdb's copy keeps in-frame clones and lacks some. The sample contains 110,000 or so clones, 60% to 80% of which appear only once. The germline CDR1 and CDR2 sequences are MGHDK and SYGVNS. The CDR3 runs 15 residues. V was cut by 4 bases and J by 4 bases, with 14 bases left in between. Material: PBMCs. The chain employs TRBV25-1 and TRBJ2-1; D might be TRBD1 (6 bases). The sequence was obtained from a young man in good health and CMV-seropositive. Written as DNA, the CDR3 is TGTGCCAGCAGTGTCCCCGGGACACTGTACAATGAGCAGTTCTTC. This translates into CASSVPGTLYNEQFF.